This is a list of T cell receptor beta chains from one sample in a study of CD8 T cells in Susac syndrome. TCRdb called the immunoSEQ multiplex PCR reads again in MiXCR, with one record for every CDR3 protein. The table lists some 130,000 distinct CDR3 sequences, 90% to 95% of them singletons, with 0.1% to 0.15% in the top ten. The sample consisted of CD4+ T cells from PBMCs. These receptors were obtained from a human donor with multiple sclerosis. The CDR3 runs from the conserved cysteine through the conserved F or W. The order of the fields is clone size, J gene, V gene, D gene, CDR3 protein, CDR3 DNA. A D gene is named only where the DNA matches it firmly. Where a row states a size, it is once, few, many or the class of an expanded clone; other rows omit it.

>NA|TRBJ1-5|TRBV20-1|NA
CSAKTPASQPQHF
TGCAGTGCCAAGACCCCAGCCAGTCAGCCCCAGCATTTT
>NA|TRBJ2-7|TRBV7-8|TRBD2
CASSPGLAGGSSSSYEQYF
TGTGCCAGCAGCCCCGGCCTAGCGGGGGGGTCGTCCAGCTCCTACGAGCAGTACTTC
>once|TRBJ2-4|TRBV20-1|TRBD1
CSAPNRGGENIQYF
TGCAGTGCTCCTAACAGGGGTGGGGAAAACATTCAGTACTTC
>NA|TRBJ2-1|TRBV6-5|NA
CASSYPQQFF
TGTGCCAGCAGTTACCCCCAGCAGTTCTTC
>few|TRBJ1-5|TRBV2|NA
CASSPGDQPQHF
TGTGCCAGCAGTCCAGGGGACCAGCCCCAGCATTTT
>NA|TRBJ1-2|TRBV2|NA
CASHLTVEYGYTF
TGTGCCAGCCATTTGACGGTTGAGTATGGCTACACCTTC
>once|TRBJ2-2|TRBV7-9|TRBD2
CASSLLTSGVQSSGELFF
TGTGCCAGCAGCCTCCTTACTAGCGGGGTGCAATCTTCGGGGGAGCTGTTTTTT
>NA|TRBJ2-2|TRBV12-3/TRBV12-4|NA
CASSRPNTGELFF
TGTGCCAGCAGTAGGCCGAACACCGGGGAGCTGTTTTTT
>NA|TRBJ2-1|TRBV7-2|TRBD1
CASSRQGIIEQFF
TGTGCCAGCAGCCGACAGGGTATAATTGAGCAGTTCTTC
>NA|TRBJ2-1|TRBV20-1|TRBD2
CSARLPSGGGDEQFF
TGCAGTGCTAGGCTTCCTAGCGGGGGGGGAGATGAGCAGTTCTTC
>NA|TRBJ1-4|TRBV5-1|TRBD1
CASSSGQGHEKLFF
TGCGCCAGCAGCTCGGGACAGGGACATGAAAAACTGTTTTTT
>NA|TRBJ1-5|TRBV7-2|NA
CASSFGDPYSNQPQHF
TGTGCCAGCAGCTTTGGAGACCCTTATAGCAATCAGCCCCAGCATTTT
>NA|TRBJ2-5|TRBV20-1|TRBD2
CSASLVAGETQYF
TGCAGTGCTAGTTTGGTAGCGGGAGAGACCCAGTACTTC
>few|TRBJ1-1|TRBV6-1|NA
CASSEMQGSGTEAFF
TGTGCCAGCAGTGAAATGCAGGGCTCTGGCACTGAAGCTTTCTTT